Given below is one T cell receptor (beta chain) in context. Its antigen is still unknown. This specimen comes from a study of shared clonotypes between healthy human individuals. Notes on the study in general: Generally, naive subsets came out with larger estimated richness than memory subsets.

Sequencing was performed with immunoSEQ multiplex PCR; in TCRdb, only in-frame clones are kept and a portion is missing. The sample lists 950,000 to 1,200,000 clones; approximately 80% were seen once. The sample taken for sequencing was memory CD4+ T cells from PBMCs. This sample's subset: CD45RA-negative fraction. The TCR comes from a man between 18 and 29 years old in good health. Some clones in this sample may be carry-over from other donors' samples.

CDR3 bases: TGTGCCAGCAGCTTAGGATGGGGGGCCGGGGAGCTGTTTTTT. Amino acids: CASSLGWGAGELFF. The V and J genes are TRBV11-3 and TRBJ2-2; D possibly corresponds to TRBD2 (6 bases). The CDR3 sequence is 14 residues long. Trimming took 1 base from V and 6 from J, leaving 9 bases between them. Germline lookup yields CDR1 SGHNT and CDR2 YENEEA.